The clone carrying this T cell receptor beta chain was seen more than once but under ten times. The sample belongs to a study of identical twins. Among all donors, each was a healthy Caucasian. TCRdb ran MiXCR on the 5' RACE reads and lists one entry per CDR3 protein. The data contain hundreds of thousands of distinct CDR3 sequences, 9% to 15% of them singletons. CDR1 is LNHNV and CDR2 is YYDKDF in the germline V gene (reference sequence). This CDR3 is built from 14 residues. V was clipped by 0 bases and J by 5 bases, with 10 bases between them. These data were likewise used in another study, on yellow fever vaccine responses in identical twins. From that study: The T cell response to vaccination in identical twins was reportedly partly convergent and partly personalized.

The chain carries TRBV15 and TRBJ1-1; D not certain. The receptor was derived from a woman aged 18-30 years in good health. The material sequenced was CD8+ T cells sorted from blood. The CDR3 loop reads CATSRDRSGTEAFF. CDR3 DNA sequence: TGTGCCACCAGCAGAGATCGCAGTGGAACTGAAGCTTTCTTT.